A selection of T cell receptor beta chains follows, all from one sample in a study of T cell repertoires in ileal Crohn's disease. Profiled with immunoSEQ multiplex PCR; TCRdb holds only in-frame clones, not every one. Here the sample spans some 60,000 clones, 85% to 90% being singletons. The sample taken for sequencing was ileal tissue. These TCRs come from an adult with Crohn's disease. Both conserved end residues are part of each CDR3. The order of the fields is J gene, clone size, D gene, V gene, CDR3 length, CDR3 DNA, CDR3 protein. A D gene is named only where the DNA matches it firmly. Some rows mark clone size as missing; the rest say once, few, many or name a class of expanded clone.

>TRBJ1-1|.|.|TRBV6-6|13
TGTGCCAGCAGTTTTCTCTCTCTGACTGAAGCTTTCTTT
CASSFLSLTEAFF
>TRBJ2-1|.|TRBD2|TRBV6-1|12
TGTGCCAGCACGGGACTAGCGGGGGAGCAGTTCTTC
CASTGLAGEQFF
>TRBJ2-5|.|.|TRBV5-1|16
TGCGCCAGCAGCTTGGGCCAGTTTACGGGTCAAGAGACCCAGTACTTC
CASSLGQFTGQETQYF
>TRBJ2-3|once|TRBD2|TRBV9|21
TGTGCCAGCAGCCAAACCCTTCCCTACCGGACTAGCGGGACAAACACAGATACGCAGTATTTT
CASSQTLPYRTSGTNTDTQYF
>TRBJ2-3|.|.|TRBV5-1|15
TGCGCCAGCAGCCTTATGGGGACTAGCACAGATACGCAGTATTTT
CASSLMGTSTDTQYF
>TRBJ1-2|.|.|TRBV7-3|15
TGTGCCAGCAGCTTAACATCTACCAATAACTATGGCTACACCTTC
CASSLTSTNNYGYTF
>TRBJ2-7|once|.|TRBV7-8|11
TGTGCCAGCAGCTCAGTTTACGAGCAGTACTTC
CASSSVYEQYF
>TRBJ1-2|.|TRBD1|TRBV4-2|13
TGTGCCAGCAGCCAGACAGGGGACTATGGCTACACCTTC
CASSQTGDYGYTF
>TRBJ1-2|.|TRBD1|TRBV19|14
TGTGCCAGTAGTATCTTGGGACAGTACTATGGCTACACCTTC
CASSILGQYYGYTF
>TRBJ2-2|.|.|TRBV30|14
TGTGCCTGGAGTGTACTTAGGAACACCGGGGAGCTGTTTTTT
CAWSVLRNTGELFF
>TRBJ2-5|once|TRBD2|TRBV5-1|15
TGCGCCAGCAGCTTGGGGACTAGTAGTGGAGAGACCCAGTACTTC
CASSLGTSSGETQYF
>TRBJ1-1|.|.|TRBV5-1|14
TGCGCCAGCAGCTTGGCCACACATAACACTGAAGCTTTCTTT
CASSLATHNTEAFF
>TRBJ2-2|.|.|TRBV6-6|13
TGTGCCAGCAGGCGGAGGGACACCGGGGAGCTGTTTTTT
CASRRRDTGELFF
>TRBJ1-1|.|.|TRBV7-2|13
TGTGCCAGCAGCCTACGACAGCACACTGAAGCTTTCTTT
CASSLRQHTEAFF
>TRBJ1-3|.|.|TRBV19|15
TGTGCCAGTAGTCCGACAGGCCGCTCTGGAAACACCATATATTTT
CASSPTGRSGNTIYF
>TRBJ2-3|.|.|TRBV4-3|16
TGCGCCAGCAGCCAAGGGCCCCCAGCGAGCACAGATACGCAGTATTTT
CASSQGPPASTDTQYF
>TRBJ1-1|once|TRBD1|TRBV28|16
TGTGCCAGCAGTTCGACAGGGGGAAGCTTGAACACTGAAGCTTTCTTT
CASSSTGGSLNTEAFF
>TRBJ1-2|.|TRBD1|TRBV28|14
TGTGCCAGCAGCTTGTCCGGGACAGGGGAATCCTACACCTTC
CASSLSGTGESYTF
>TRBJ2-5|.|.|TRBV27|14
TGTGCCAGCAGTTTCGCGGGTACCCAAGAGACCCAGTACTTC
CASSFAGTQETQYF
>TRBJ2-3|.|.|TRBV6-5|13
TGTGCCAGCAGCAGGACTTTCTCTGATACGCAGTATTTT
CASSRTFSDTQYF
>TRBJ2-5|once|TRBD2|TRBV19|16
TGTGCCAGTAGTCCATGGACTAGCGGGAGAGCGGAGACCCAGTACTTC
CASSPWTSGRAETQYF
>TRBJ1-3|.|.|TRBV28|18
TGTGCCAGCAGTTCCGGACAGAGACTGCGAACCTCTGGAAACACCATATATTTT
CASSSGQRLRTSGNTIYF
>TRBJ2-5|.|.|TRBV15|15
TGTGCCACCAGGGAGGGGCAGGGTGGTAGGGAGACCCAGTACTTC
CATREGQGGRETQYF
>TRBJ2-5|.|TRBD1|TRBV28|15
TGTGCCAGCAGGCCGGGGACAGGGGGGTTGAGGACCCAGTACTTC
CASRPGTGGLRTQYF
>TRBJ2-1|.|TRBD1|TRBV4-1|15
TGCGCCAGCAGCCAGGCCGGTACAGGGGCGCATGAGCAGTTCTTC
CASSQAGTGAHEQFF
>TRBJ1-5|once|.|TRBV21-1|14
TGTGCCAGCAGCAACGGGGTTAGCAATCAGCCCCAGCATTTT
CASSNGVSNQPQHF
>TRBJ1-2|.|.|TRBV11-2|13
TGTGCCAGCAGCTCGGGGGGCAGTGGTGGCTACACCTTC
CASSSGGSGGYTF
>TRBJ2-7|.|.|TRBV29-1|12
TGCAGCGTTGAGTTGGGGCACTACGAGCAGTACTTC
CSVELGHYEQYF
>TRBJ2-1|.|TRBD2|TRBV11-3|14
TGTGCCAGCAGCCTAGCGGGAGGCTACAATGAGCAGTTCTTC
CASSLAGGYNEQFF
>TRBJ2-3|.|.|TRBV7-9|15
TGTGCCAGCACCAGGGGGGAGACTAGCACAGATACGCAGTATTTT
CASTRGETSTDTQYF
>TRBJ2-2|.|.|TRBV6-5|13
TGTGCCAGCAGTTACTCGGGAGAGGGGGAGCTGTTTTTT
CASSYSGEGELFF
>TRBJ1-1|few|.|TRBV19|11
TGTGCCAGTATAGCGGGCTTTAGTGCTTTCTTT
CASIAGFSAFF
>TRBJ1-2|.|.|TRBV6-1|13
TGTGCCAGCAGTGAAAGAGGTTCCTATGGCTACACCTTC
CASSERGSYGYTF
>TRBJ1-1|.|.|TRBV5-1|15
TGCGCCAGCAGCCCGACGACAGTATTGAACACTGAAGCTTTCTTT
CASSPTTVLNTEAFF
>TRBJ1-2|.|.|TRBV5-1|13
TGCGCCAGCAGCTTGGGGCGGGACTATGGCTACACCTTC
CASSLGRDYGYTF
>TRBJ2-7|.|TRBD1|TRBV6-6|14
TGTGCCACCTCCGTGACAGGGGACTCCTACGAGCAGTACTTC
CATSVTGDSYEQYF
>TRBJ1-1|.|.|TRBV2|13
TGTGCCAGCAGTAAGACAGTGAACACTGAAGCTTTCTTT
CASSKTVNTEAFF
>TRBJ1-2|.|.|TRBV6-1|14
TGTGCCAGCACTCCATCGACAGCTCTCTATGGCTACACCTTC
CASTPSTALYGYTF
>TRBJ1-5|.|.|TRBV7-9|13
TGTGCCAGCAGCTCCGGGGGGCCTGAGCCCCAGCATTTT
CASSSGGPEPQHF
>TRBJ2-4|.|.|TRBV11-1|16
TGTGCCAGCAGTTCTGCTCGGGGGATTGTTAAAAACATTCAGTACTTC
CASSSARGIVKNIQYF
>TRBJ2-1|.|.|TRBV7-8|12
TGTGCCAGCAGCTGGTCGAGCAATGAGCAGTTCTTC
CASSWSSNEQFF
>TRBJ1-5|.|.|TRBV5-4|15
TGTGCCAGCAGCTTGGCTGGACAGATAAATCAGCCCCAGCATTTT
CASSLAGQINQPQHF
>TRBJ2-6|.|.|TRBV6-6|16
TGTGCCAGCAGTTACGGGACATACTCTGGGGCCAACGTCCTGACTTTC
CASSYGTYSGANVLTF
>TRBJ1-2|.|TRBD1|TRBV4-1|17
TGCGCCAGCAGCCGAACGATGGGGACAGAAATGTCCTATGGCTACACCTTC
CASSRTMGTEMSYGYTF
>TRBJ1-5|.|.|TRBV21-1|12
TGTGCCACCCGAGCATGCAATCAGCCCCAGCATTTT
CATRACNQPQHF
>TRBJ2-5|.|.|TRBV5-6|14
TGTGCCAGCAGCTTAGTCGCCGGGTGGGAGACCCAGTACTTC
CASSLVAGWETQYF
>TRBJ2-2|.|.|TRBV15|12
TGTGCCACCAGCAGTCTGACCGGGGAGCTGTTTTTT
CATSSLTGELFF
>TRBJ1-1|.|.|TRBV14|14
TGTGCCAGCAGCCAAGAGAGTCTAGGGGCAACGGCTTTCTTT
CASSQESLGATAFF
>TRBJ2-3|.|.|TRBV18|16
TGTGCCAGCTCACGGAGCGGCTCACTCCGGGCAGATACGCAGTATTTT
CASSRSGSLRADTQYF
>TRBJ2-6|.|.|TRBV4-2|19
TGTGCCAGCAGCCAAAGGGCAGGGCAAAGACATTCCGGGGCCAACGTCCTGACTTTC
CASSQRAGQRHSGANVLTF
>TRBJ1-3|.|.|TRBV11-2|13
TGTGCCAGCAGCTTAGGGCCAGGAAACACCATATATTTT
CASSLGPGNTIYF
>TRBJ2-3|.|TRBD2|TRBV5-6|14
TGTGCCAGCAGCTCTAGCGGGAGCACAGATACGCAGTATTTT
CASSSSGSTDTQYF